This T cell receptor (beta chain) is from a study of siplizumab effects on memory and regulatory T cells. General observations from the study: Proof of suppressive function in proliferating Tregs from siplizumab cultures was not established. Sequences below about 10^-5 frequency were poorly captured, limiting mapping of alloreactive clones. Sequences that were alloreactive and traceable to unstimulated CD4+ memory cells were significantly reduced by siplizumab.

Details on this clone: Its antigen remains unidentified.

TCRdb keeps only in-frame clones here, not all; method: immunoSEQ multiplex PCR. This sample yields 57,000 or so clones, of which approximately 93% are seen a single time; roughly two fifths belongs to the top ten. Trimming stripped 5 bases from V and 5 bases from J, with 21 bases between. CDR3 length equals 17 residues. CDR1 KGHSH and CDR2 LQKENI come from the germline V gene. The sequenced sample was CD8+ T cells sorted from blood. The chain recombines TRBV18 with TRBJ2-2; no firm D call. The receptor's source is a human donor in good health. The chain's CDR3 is CASSKISSRVDTGELFF. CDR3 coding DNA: TGTGCCAGCTCAAAAATTTCTTCCAGAGTCGATACCGGGGAGCTGTTTTTT.